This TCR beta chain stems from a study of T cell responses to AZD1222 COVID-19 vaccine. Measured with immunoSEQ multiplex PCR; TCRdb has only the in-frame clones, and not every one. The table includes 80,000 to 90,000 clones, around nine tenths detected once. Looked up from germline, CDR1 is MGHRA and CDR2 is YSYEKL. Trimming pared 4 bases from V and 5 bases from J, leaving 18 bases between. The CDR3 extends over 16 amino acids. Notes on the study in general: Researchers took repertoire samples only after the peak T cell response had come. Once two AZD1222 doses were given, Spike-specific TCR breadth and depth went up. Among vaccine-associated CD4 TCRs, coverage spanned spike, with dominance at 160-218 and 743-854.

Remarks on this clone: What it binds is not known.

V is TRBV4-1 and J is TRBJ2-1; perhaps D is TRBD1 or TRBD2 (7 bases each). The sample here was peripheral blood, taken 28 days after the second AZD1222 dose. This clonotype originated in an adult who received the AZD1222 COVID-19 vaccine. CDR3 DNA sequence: TGCGCCAGCAGCCTAGGGGGCCCGGGGGGCCACAATGAGCAGTTCTTC. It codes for CASSLGGPGGHNEQFF.